This TCR beta chain stems from a study of cytomegalovirus exposure and HLA in healthy donors. A multiplex PCR was run with 60 Vbeta primers and 13 Jbeta primers. Sequenced by immunoSEQ multiplex PCR; TCRdb stores in-frame clones only, minus some. With roughly 39,000 clones in the sample, the ten largest clones hold about 1.2%. V was pared by 8 bases and J by 2 bases, with 6 bases of the junction left unmatched. This CDR3 contains 14 residues. The source of this sequence is a man aged 25 to 40 in good health and CMV-seronegative. The J gene is TRBJ2-7, the V gene TRBV6-7, with 10 positions matching TRBD2. TRBV6-7 is assigned to the ORF class and has an uncertain function. The sequenced sample was PBMCs. This CDR3 reads CASVSGRDTYEQYF. Written as DNA, the CDR3 is TGTGCCAGCGTAAGCGGGAGGGACACCTACGAGCAGTACTTC.